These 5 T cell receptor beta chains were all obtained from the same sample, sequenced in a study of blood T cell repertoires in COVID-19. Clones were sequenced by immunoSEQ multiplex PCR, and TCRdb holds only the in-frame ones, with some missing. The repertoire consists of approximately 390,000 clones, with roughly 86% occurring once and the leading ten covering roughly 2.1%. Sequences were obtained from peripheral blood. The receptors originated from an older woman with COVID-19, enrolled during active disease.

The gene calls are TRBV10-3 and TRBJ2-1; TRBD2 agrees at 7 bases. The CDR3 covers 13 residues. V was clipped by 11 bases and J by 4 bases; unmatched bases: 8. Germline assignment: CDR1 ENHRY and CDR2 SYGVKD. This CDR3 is CAHSGLSYNEQFF. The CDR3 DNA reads TGTGCCCACTCGGGACTATCTTACAATGAGCAGTTCTTC.

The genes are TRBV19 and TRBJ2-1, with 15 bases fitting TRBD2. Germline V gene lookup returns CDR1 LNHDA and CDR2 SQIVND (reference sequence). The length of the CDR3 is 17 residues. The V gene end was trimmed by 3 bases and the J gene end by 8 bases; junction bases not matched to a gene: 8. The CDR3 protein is CASSIPPGTSGGYEQFF. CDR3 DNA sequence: TGTGCCAGTAGTATCCCGCCCGGGACTAGCGGGGGGTATGAGCAGTTCTTC.

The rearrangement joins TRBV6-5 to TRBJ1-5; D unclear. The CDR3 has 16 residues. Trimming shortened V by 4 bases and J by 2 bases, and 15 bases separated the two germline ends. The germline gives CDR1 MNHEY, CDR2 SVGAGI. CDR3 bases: TGTGCCAGCAGTTCCTTTTTTACGGGAGGCAATCAGCCCCAGCATTTT. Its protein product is CASSSFFTGGNQPQHF.

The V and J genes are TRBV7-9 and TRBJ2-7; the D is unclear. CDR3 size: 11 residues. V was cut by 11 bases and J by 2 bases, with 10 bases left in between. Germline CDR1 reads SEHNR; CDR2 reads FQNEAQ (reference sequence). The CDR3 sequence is CARQATYEQYF. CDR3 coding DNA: TGTGCCCGCCAGGCCACCTACGAGCAGTACTTC.

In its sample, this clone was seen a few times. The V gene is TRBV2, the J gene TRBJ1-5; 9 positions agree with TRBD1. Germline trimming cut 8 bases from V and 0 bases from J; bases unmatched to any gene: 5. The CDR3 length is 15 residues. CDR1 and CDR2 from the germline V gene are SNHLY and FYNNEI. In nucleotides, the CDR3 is TGTGCCAGCTCCGGGACAGGGTATAGCAATCAGCCCCAGCATTTT. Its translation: CASSGTGYSNQPQHF.